Reported below is one TCR beta chain. Reverse transcription of roughly 0.45 to 1 ug RNA was carried out with random hexamers. The method of amplification for TCR beta CDR3 was immunoSEQ multiplex PCR, covering 54 Vbeta and 13 Jbeta. From the immunoSEQ multiplex PCR reads, TCRdb called clonotypes with MiXCR, one entry per CDR3 protein. The profile shows hundreds of thousands of distinct CDR3 sequences, over 85% of them singletons. The sample originates from a study of CD8 T cells in Susac syndrome. Sequencing of TCR beta covered CD8+ and CD4+ T cells obtained from blood. The study used treatment-naive patients who had stable or active relapsing-remitting disease as multiple sclerosis controls. The source material was CD4+ T cells from PBMCs. This clonotype was obtained from a human donor with multiple sclerosis.

CDR3 in amino acids: CATAQGAGTGELFF. CDR3 coding DNA: TGTGCCACCGCACAGGGGGCGGGCACCGGGGAGCTGTTTTTT. The chain links TRBV19 to TRBJ2-2; 9 nucleotides match TRBD1. The V gene end was trimmed by 10 bases and the J gene end by 4 bases; junction bases not matched to a gene: 7. The CDR3 sequence is 14 residues long. Looked up from germline, CDR1 is LNHDA and CDR2 is SQIVND (reference sequence).